This T cell receptor beta chain was sequenced for a study of shared clonotypes between healthy human individuals (TCRdb year 2020). Regarding the research as a whole: Two women and three men aged 18 to 49 years were included in the cohort. Per donor, three plates each were used for CD4 naive and CD4 memory, two for CD8 naive, and one for CD8 memory. The study deeply sequenced blood TCR repertoires of about five healthy adults to estimate repertoire size and the extent of clonotype sharing between individuals. Different laboratories and diverse techniques were used to prepare libraries and sequence TCR repertoires, to increase sequencing depth and limit assay-specific biases. Leukapheresis yielded between about 0.94 and 9 billion PBMCs per donor.

What the study reported, not specific to this receptor: Sampling was restricted to blood, and TCR repertoires in tissues likely differ from the TCR repertoires found in blood. Naive subsets generally had larger estimated clonotype richness than memory subsets. Pairwise subsampling led to the expectation that sequencing depth would affect the degree of clonotype sharing among donors. Rarefaction of sorted-subset datasets indicated incomplete sequencing despite the large sequencing depth. Clonotypes shared by all four sorted-subset donors showed higher generation probabilities than non-shared clonotypes. Sharing across a few donors was observed for approximately 5% of naive CD4, less than 4% of naive CD8, 2% to 2.5% of memory CD4, and over 0.3% of memory CD8 clonotypes. The genetic and exposure-history diversity represented was limited by the small number of donors.

Donors were healthy HIV-negative adults with no recently reported acute infections or vaccinations. Only Caucasian adults living in Nashville, Tennessee, USA were represented among the donors. CD4+ T cells were enriched by magnetic negative selection, after which naive cells were positively selected on CD45RA and the negative fraction was taken as the memory subset. Blood was obtained by leukapheresis, after which PBMCs were separated by Ficoll-Histopaque density gradient centrifugation and cryopreserved in liquid nitrogen vapor phase. Analytical flow cytometry was used to check the purity and quantity of each magnetically sorted T cell population. Genomic DNA was isolated from each sorted fraction and quantified by UV absorbance on a Nanodrop 2000c. Reading from cysteine to phenylalanine, the CDR3 counts 14 amino acids. Just the 42-base CDR3 DNA is kept, in frame starting at base 1. Trimming takes 0 bases from V and 9 bases from J, and the germline ends sit 9 bases apart. CDR1 and CDR2, looked up from the germline V gene (reference sequence), are SEHNR and FQNEAQ.

TCR CDR3 regions were amplified from genomic DNA by multiplex PCR using the deep immunoSEQ assay. Extracted genomic DNA from each cell subset was distributed evenly across all wells of several immunoSEQ 96-well plates, and each plate was treated as a replicate. For sorted subsets, each replicate PCR was loaded with about 200 ng genomic DNA, equivalent to 30,000 or so T cell genomes. Purified libraries were measured with a Qubit 3.0 fluorometer, size-checked on a Bioanalyzer 2100, and measured again with the KAPA Library Quantification kit. Every immunoSEQ 96-well plate was sequenced on a separate single-read 150-cycle Illumina NextSeq 550 flow cell. For the original study's pipeline: Because only junctional sequences without quality scores were contained in the immunoSEQ output, filtering matching that applied to full-length reads could not be performed. To assign V/J genes and CDR3, sequences were annotated against IMGT germline references using PyIR, a Python wrapper for IgBLAST v1.9. Reads were removed for weak V/J assignments (E-value above 1e-6), missing CDR3, stop codons, out-of-frame junctions, or ambiguous translated residues. V3J clonotypes were defined as sequences sharing an identical inferred V gene, J gene, and CDR3 amino acid sequence. Percentage overlap between repertoires was computed as shared unique clonotypes divided by the size of the smaller repertoire. Richness of each repertoire was evaluated using RTK rarefaction, the Chao1 estimator, and Recon v2.1 estimates of unobserved clonotypes. Generation probabilities for all TCRbeta clonotypes obtained by the gDNA method from a handful of donors were computed using OLGA. This immuneACCESS table, as held by TCRdb, lists in-frame sequences with V and J called but not all clones. Of the missing ones, under half trace to an unresolved V gene in checked studies; the others have no known cause. The V and J calls and clone size come from that table; D and trimming were worked out from the DNA. The sample table lists 980,000 or so clones, around 80% of them with a count of one. The top ten hold around 1.5% of the sample.

Points on this clone: Its antigen remains undetermined. Base quality data are lacking; no much larger clone is found one base away.

Sequences were obtained from memory CD4+ T cells sorted from blood. Reading the label with the study, this specimen's cell subset or site is: CD45RA-negative fraction. The chain is encoded by TRBV7-9 joined to TRBJ1-6, with a tentative D gene TRBD1 over 5 matching bases. The TCR sequence derives from a man in his late teens or twenties in good health. The nucleotide sequence is given as TGTGCCAGCAGCTTAGCGGGGGGGGTTTCACCCCTCCACTTT. The translation is CASSLAGGVSPLHF.